A single sample is the source of the 19 T cell receptor beta chains below, sequenced in a study of neoadjuvant anti-PD-1 for oral cavity cancer. TCRdb keeps only in-frame clones here, not all; method: immunoSEQ multiplex PCR. The table has some 71,000 clones, about four fifths seen once. Material: PBMCs, obtained before nivolumab (anti-PD-1) treatment. These receptors all stem from a person between 40 and 80 years old with oral cavity squamous cell carcinoma.

The chain joins TRBV6-5 to TRBJ1-3; D gene ambiguous. The CDR3 runs 14 residues. CDR1 is MNHEY and CDR2 is SVGAGI in the germline V gene. V was clipped by 6 bases and J by 2 bases, with 11 bases between them. CDR3 DNA sequence: TGTGCCAGCAGGCCGGTCCGAGCTGGAAACACCATATATTTT. Translation gives CASRPVRAGNTIYF.

V is TRBV7-2 and J is TRBJ1-6; D is uncertain. The length of the CDR3 is 12 residues. Per the germline V gene, CDR1 is SGHTA and CDR2 is FQGNSA. The V end lost 2 bases, the J end lost 8 bases, and 4 bases lay between the germline ends. The chain's CDR3 is CASSLQYSPLHF. The DNA for the CDR3 is TGTGCCAGCAGCTTACAGTATTCACCCCTCCACTTT.

The chain combines TRBV9 with TRBJ2-5; TRBD2 agrees at 11 bases. The CDR3 spans 15 residues. Germline V gene sequence: CDR1 SGDLS, CDR2 YYNGEE. V lost 6 bases, J lost 1 base, and 5 bases stayed unmatched. DNA of the CDR3: TGTGCCAGCAACCTAGCGGGGGGTTCCCAAGAGACCCAGTACTTC. Its translation: CASNLAGGSQETQYF. Filled out from reference TRBV9 and TRBJ2-5, the complete variable domain reads DSGVTQTPKHLITATGQRVTLRCSPRSGDLSVYWYQQSLDQGLQFLIQYYNGEERAKGNILERFSAQQFPDLHSELNLSSLELGDSALYFCASNLAGGSQETQYFGPGTRLLVL.

The chain carries TRBV2 and TRBJ2-3; weak D call: TRBD2 (6 bases). This CDR3 contains 13 residues. Trimming removed 1 base from V and 6 bases from J, with 8 bases in between. The germline CDR1 and CDR2 sequences are SNHLY and FYNNEI. The CDR3 spells CASSEDSGDTQYF. The CDR3 DNA sequence: TGTGCCAGCAGTGAAGATAGCGGCGATACGCAGTATTTT.

This clone was counted between two and nine times. The chain is built from TRBV11-2 and TRBJ2-1; the match to TRBD2 covers 12 bases. V was clipped by 5 bases and J by 7 bases; unmatched bases: 6. Per germline, CDR1 SGHAT and CDR2 FQNNGV. The CDR3 consists of 15 residues. This chain's CDR3 is CASSVLAGGVNEQFF. CDR3 nucleotides: TGTGCCAGCAGCGTCCTAGCGGGGGGGGTAAATGAGCAGTTCTTC.

The chain links TRBV6-5 to TRBJ2-1; D unresolved. Trimming cost V 6 bases and J 5 bases, with 11 bases left between them. This CDR3 has 13 residues. Germline V gene sequence: CDR1 MNHEY, CDR2 SVGAGI. The CDR3 nucleotides read TGTGCCAGCAGGCCCGAAGCCCACAATGAGCAGTTCTTC. Protein sequence: CASRPEAHNEQFF.

The rearrangement links TRBV21-1 to TRBJ1-3. TRBV21-1 is annotated as a pseudogene. The CDR3 is 18 residues long. The CDR3 loop reads CASSKEPRRLFSGNTIYF. CDR3 coding DNA: TGTGCCAGCAGCAAAGAGCCCCGACGCCTCTTCTCTGGAAACACCATATATTTT.

The V gene is TRBV5-8, the J gene TRBJ1-1; D unresolved. The CDR3 covers 14 residues. V lost 2 bases and J 4 bases, leaving 12 bases between the germline ends. Germline V CDR1 and CDR2: SGHTS, YDEGEE. The CDR3 DNA follows: TGTGCCAGCAGCTTTGTAGGGCTCGGCACTGAAGCTTTCTTT. Translation: CASSFVGLGTEAFF.

This sequence joins TRBV5-1 and TRBJ2-5; D is perhaps TRBD1 (7 bases). CDR1 SGHRS and CDR2 YFSETQ come from the germline V gene. The CDR3 has 15 amino acids. V was shortened by 0 bases and J by 3 bases, with 12 bases between the two germline ends. As DNA, the CDR3 is TGCGCCAGCAGCTTGGCAGGCAGGGGGGAAGAGACCCAGTACTTC. Its translation is CASSLAGRGEETQYF.

The chain joins TRBV2 to TRBJ2-2, with TRBD1 matching 7 bases. CDR3 length equals 16 residues. V lost 2 bases and J lost 1; bases outside the gene matches: 4. CDR1 is SNHLY, CDR2 FYNNEI, per germline. The DNA of the CDR3 is TGTGCCAGCAGTGAATTTCGACAGGGGAACACCGGGGAGCTGTTTTTT. This gives the protein CASSEFRQGNTGELFF. The full variable domain, completed using reference TRBV2 and TRBJ2-2, is EPEVTQTPSHQVTQMGQEVILRCVPISNHLYFYWYRQILGQKVEFLVSFYNNEISEKSEIFDDQFSVERPDGSNFTLKIRSTKLEDSAMYFCASSEFRQGNTGELFFGEGSRLTVL.

This clone was counted between two and nine times. The chain has TRBV30 and TRBJ1-5; possibly TRBD1 for D (5 bases). CDR1 and CDR2 (germline): GTSNPN, SVGIG (reference sequence). The CDR3 sequence is 13 residues long. The germline V and J ends were trimmed by 0 bases and 9 bases, with 12 bases remaining between them. CDR3 region: CAWSVGDQRPQHF. Written as DNA, the CDR3 is TGTGCCTGGAGTGTGGGGGACCAGCGGCCCCAGCATTTT.

The V and J genes are TRBV4-2 and TRBJ1-6; 8 bases map to TRBD1. CDR3 length: 14 residues. J lost 7 bases, V lost 1 base, and 0 bases had no gene match. The V gene's germline CDR1 is LGHNA and CDR2 YNFKEQ. DNA of the CDR3: TGTGCCAGCAGCCAAGGACAGGGGAATTCACCCCTCCACTTT. This encodes CASSQGQGNSPLHF.

This chain joins TRBV7-8 and TRBJ2-5; 11 nucleotides agree with TRBD1. J gave up 4 bases and V 5 bases, and 6 bases lay outside the gene matches. The CDR3 contains 15 residues. CDR1 SGHVS and CDR2 FQNEAQ come from the germline V gene. Here the CDR3 reads CASSQDRGLGETQYF. The CDR3, as DNA: TGTGCCAGCAGCCAGGACAGGGGGCTGGGAGAGACCCAGTACTTC.

This clone is a singleton in its sample. The chain combines TRBV14 with TRBJ1-3; weak D call: TRBD1 (6 bases). Germline V gene lookup returns CDR1 SGHDN and CDR2 FVKESK. Trimming stripped 0 bases from V and 2 bases from J, with 17 bases between. This CDR3 is 18 amino acids long. Written as DNA, the CDR3 is TGTGCCAGCAGCCAAGACGGGGGCGTCCGGGGTCCTGGAAACACCATATATTTT. Translated: CASSQDGGVRGPGNTIYF.

The V and J genes are TRBV2 and TRBJ2-7; D is undetermined. Trimming shortened V by 2 bases and J by 9 bases, and 8 bases separated the two germline ends. This CDR3 has 11 residues. The germline CDR1 and CDR2 sequences are SNHLY and FYNNEI. This CDR3 is CASSENMGQYF. CDR3 coding DNA: TGTGCCAGCAGTGAAAATATGGGGCAGTACTTC.

A remark on this clone: The junction does not match germline at one end; this may be a read error. The chain is built from TRBV18 and TRBJ2-5; TRBD1 is a possible D gene (5 bases). This CDR3 has 14 residues. Germline CDR1 is KGHSH and CDR2 is LQKENI. CDR3 DNA: TGTGCCAGTTCACAGGTCGAAGAATGGGCGACCCAGTACTTC. This translates into CASSQVEEWATQYF. Filled out from reference TRBV18 and TRBJ2-5, the complete variable domain reads NAGVMQNPRHLVRRRGQEARLRCSPMKGHSHVYWYRQLPEEGLKFMVYLQKENIIDESGMPKERFSAEFPKEGPSILRIQQVVRGDSAAYFCASSQVEEWATQYFGPGTRLLVL.

The chain is built from TRBV27 and TRBJ2-5; D is undetermined. The V and J ends lost 8 bases and 1 base respectively, with 8 bases between them. The CDR3 runs 12 residues. CDR1 and CDR2 (germline): MNHEY, SMNVEV (reference sequence). The CDR3, as DNA: TGTGCCAGCCGAGACATCCAAGAGACCCAGTACTTC. Encoded protein: CASRDIQETQYF.

The chain employs TRBV6-5 and TRBJ2-3; TRBD2 is a possible D gene (6 bases). The CDR3 sequence is 15 residues long. Germline values: CDR1 MNHEY, CDR2 SVGAGI. Trimming took off 0 bases at V and 3 bases at J, with 10 bases between the two ends. CDR3 amino acids: CASSYSGRETDTQYF. Here the CDR3 DNA reads TGTGCCAGCAGTTACTCGGGACGGGAGACAGATACGCAGTATTTT.

This chain connects TRBV5-1 to TRBJ2-7, with 9 bases aligning to TRBD1. The trim removed 5 bases at V and 3 bases at J, leaving 6 bases unmatched. The CDR3 loop spans 14 amino acids. Germline V lookup: CDR1 SGHRS, CDR2 YFSETQ. CDR3 DNA: TGCGCCAGCAGTCCGGACAGGGGTAGCTACGAGCAGTACTTC. Its translation is CASSPDRGSYEQYF.